These 23 T cell receptor beta chains share one sample of origin, sequenced in a study of beta chain features in type 1 diabetes. Reverse transcription of all isolated RNA meant that expressed TCRB transcripts were sequenced. Sequencing was performed with immunoSEQ multiplex PCR; in TCRdb, only in-frame clones are kept and a portion is missing. The sample has about 130,000 clones, around a tenth seen once; the top ten hold roughly 0.7%. The sequenced sample was central memory CD4+ T cells from blood. These receptors came from a man between 18 and 29 years old in good health.

This chain connects TRBV5-6 to TRBJ1-6; 8 bases line up with TRBD1. The V and J ends lost 0 bases and 10 bases, in that order; junction bases with no gene match: 6. Germline-derived CDR1 and CDR2 are SGHDT and YYEEEE. CDR3 length: 15 amino acids. The CDR3 DNA sequence: TGTGCCAGCAGCTTGGGACAGGGGTTTGGGTCACCCCTCCACTTT. Its protein product is CASSLGQGFGSPLHF. Full variable domain (missing parts from reference TRBV5-6 and TRBJ1-6): DAGVTQSPTHLIKTRGQQVTLRCSPKSGHDTVSWYQQALGQGPQFIFQYYEEEERQRGNFPDRFSGHQFPNYSSELNVNALLLGDSALYLCASSLGQGFGSPLHFGNGTRLTVT.

This clone was detected only a few times. The chain employs TRBV7-2 and TRBJ2-3; no reliable D call. V was cut by 1 base and J by 0 bases, with 5 bases left in between. This CDR3 comprises 14 residues. The germline V gene has CDR1 SGHTA and CDR2 FQGNSA. The CDR3 coding sequence is TGTGCCAGCAGCTTAGTGGCAAGCACAGATACGCAGTATTTT. Its translation is CASSLVASTDTQYF.

In its sample, this clone ranks as medium-sized (0.01 to 0.1%). This chain links TRBV4-3 with TRBJ1-4; D is perhaps TRBD1 (5 bases). The CDR3 has 15 residues. With 4 bases removed from V and 2 bases from J, the gap between germline ends came to 11 bases. The germline V gene has CDR1 LGHNA and CDR2 YSLEER. CDR3 nucleotide sequence: TGCGCCAGCAGCCTCCTTGGGGGGACTAATGAAAAACTGTTTTTT. Translated, it gives CASSLLGGTNEKLFF.

This clone was seen a few times. V and J are TRBV9 and TRBJ1-3; 7 nucleotides line up with TRBD1. The trim removed 4 bases at V and 2 bases at J, leaving 6 bases unmatched. This CDR3 is 15 amino acids long. The germline V gene has CDR1 SGDLS and CDR2 YYNGEE. CDR3 bases: TGTGCCAGCAGCCCCTCGACAGGGACTGGAAACACCATATATTTT. Protein: CASSPSTGTGNTIYF. Complete variable domain (other parts from reference TRBV9 and TRBJ1-3): DSGVTQTPKHLITATGQRVTLRCSPRSGDLSVYWYQQSLDQGLQFLIQYYNGEERAKGNILERFSAQQFPDLHSELNLSSLELGDSALYFCASSPSTGTGNTIYFGEGSWLTVV.

This clone was counted at least ten times. This sequence joins TRBV2 and TRBJ2-4; tentatively, D is TRBD2 (6 bases). The germline CDR1 and CDR2 sequences are SNHLY and FYNNEI. The CDR3 covers 16 residues. V lost 3 bases, J lost 2 bases, and 14 bases lay in between. The CDR3, as DNA: TGTGCCAGCAGTGAGAGGGGAGGTCGGACCAAAAACATTCAGTACTTC. Its protein product is CASSERGGRTKNIQYF.

The chain is built from TRBV6-4 and TRBJ1-6; the match to TRBD1 covers 11 bases. With 6 bases clipped from V and 9 bases from J, the junction kept 7 bases outside the gene matches. Germline-derived CDR1 and CDR2 are MRHNA and SNTAGT. The CDR3 spans 15 residues. CDR3 protein: CASSLGTGGSSPLHF. CDR3 in DNA: TGTGCCAGCAGCCTCGGGACAGGGGGTAGTTCACCCCTCCACTTT.

The V and J genes are TRBV7-3 and TRBJ1-6, with 9 bases that match TRBD1. The ends lost 3 bases at V and 9 bases at J; junction bases unmatched: 0. CDR1 is SGHTA and CDR2 is FQGTGA in the germline V gene. The CDR3 is 13 amino acids. The CDR3 loop is CASSLGQGSPLHF. As DNA, the CDR3 is TGTGCCAGCAGCTTGGGACAGGGTTCACCCCTCCACTTT.

This clone has more than one count but fewer than ten. Here the CDR3 DNA reads TGTGCCAGCAGCGTAGCAGGTTATCCTAATGAAGAGACCCAGTACTTC. Translation: CASSVAGYPNEETQYF. The chain links TRBV9 to TRBJ2-5; no firm D call. The CDR3 totals 16 residues. Trimming shortened V by 0 bases and J by 3 bases, and 15 bases separated the two germline ends. Germline V gene data show CDR1 as SGDLS and CDR2 as YYNGEE.

This chain links TRBV9 with TRBJ2-5; 7 bases agree with TRBD2. CDR3 length: 15 amino acids. Germline V gene sequence: CDR1 SGDLS, CDR2 YYNGEE. With 4 bases clipped from V and 2 bases from J, the junction kept 8 bases outside the gene matches. DNA for the CDR3: TGTGCCAGCAGCCCCCGTGGTAGCGGGCAAGAGACCCAGTACTTC. It yields the protein CASSPRGSGQETQYF.

This clone showed up just a few times. The chain combines TRBV7-9 with TRBJ2-7, with D possibly being TRBD2 (6 bases). Looked up from germline, CDR1 is SEHNR and CDR2 is FQNEAQ (reference sequence). This CDR3 contains 14 residues. V was shortened by 1 base and J by 5 bases, with 12 bases between the two germline ends. For the CDR3, the DNA is TGTGCCAGCAGCTTAGGGGGGACTCTAAACGAGCAGTACTTC. Encoded protein: CASSLGGTLNEQYF.

This clone was observed a few times. The V and J genes are TRBV30 and TRBJ2-5; 14 bases match TRBD2. CDR3 size: 14 residues. In germline, CDR1 is GTSNPN, CDR2 SVGIG (reference sequence). Trimming cost V 3 bases and J 5 bases; bases outside gene matches: 2. CDR3 nucleotides: TGTGCCTGGAGCCGGACTAGCGGGGGGGAGACCCAGTACTTC. It specifies CAWSRTSGGETQYF.

The chain joins TRBV7-3 to TRBJ1-2; D possibly corresponds to TRBD1 (5 bases). With 4 bases removed from V and 4 bases from J, the gap between germline ends came to 13 bases. The CDR3 has 14 residues. Germline V lookup: CDR1 SGHTA, CDR2 FQGTGA. The CDR3 loop reads CASSSPTATYGYTF. As DNA, the CDR3 is TGTGCCAGCAGCTCTCCGACAGCAACCTATGGCTACACCTTC.

This chain uses TRBV29-1 with TRBJ2-5; 8 bases are shared with TRBD2. The V gene end was trimmed by 0 bases and the J gene end by 4 bases; junction bases not matched to a gene: 10. The CDR3 covers 16 residues. Per germline, CDR1 SQVTM and CDR2 ANQGSEA. CDR3 region: CSVEDRVSGTPETQYF. Here the CDR3 DNA reads TGCAGCGTTGAAGATCGGGTTAGCGGGACCCCAGAGACCCAGTACTTC.

This clone has a handful of counts. This sequence joins TRBV4-1 and TRBJ2-7; 7 bases are a match to TRBD1. This CDR3 comprises 14 residues. The V segment lost 6 bases and the J segment 3 bases; nucleotides outside the gene matches: 8. CDR1 and CDR2 (germline): MGHRA, YSYEKL. CDR3 in DNA: TGCGCCAGCAGTCACGACAGGGCGGGCTACGAGCAGTACTTC. Protein product: CASSHDRAGYEQYF.

In its sample, this clone was seen a few times. This sequence joins TRBV9 and TRBJ2-3; D perhaps matches TRBD1 (5 bases). In germline, CDR1 is SGDLS, CDR2 YYNGEE. V was pared by 3 bases and J by 6 bases, with 14 bases between. This CDR3 contains 14 residues. CDR3 amino acids: CASSGPQGADTQYF. CDR3 nucleotides: TGTGCCAGCAGCGGGCCCCAGGGTGCGGATACGCAGTATTTT.

The J gene is TRBJ2-6, the V gene TRBV5-4, with D possibly TRBD1 on 5 matching bases. The CDR3 is 16 residues long. Germline CDR1 and CDR2: SGHNT and YYREEE (reference sequence). The V end was cut by 4 bases, the J end by 2 bases, with 13 bases between. In DNA form, the CDR3 reads TGTGCCAGCAGCAAACATGCAGGGACTGGGGCCAACGTCCTGACTTTC. Encoded protein: CASSKHAGTGANVLTF.

This clone has only a few counts. The chain links TRBV28 to TRBJ1-5, with TRBD1 as a possible D gene (5 bases). Trimming removed 2 bases at V and 1 base at J, with 15 bases between. The CDR3 loop spans 17 amino acids. Germline values: CDR1 MDHEN, CDR2 SYDVKM. CDR3 sequence reads: CASSLRPAGISNQPQHF. The CDR3 DNA follows: TGTGCCAGCAGTTTAAGGCCGGCAGGGATCAGCAATCAGCCCCAGCATTTT.

This chain connects TRBV28 to TRBJ2-1; TRBD1 is a possible D gene (6 bases). The CDR3 covers 14 residues. V lost 5 bases and J 4 bases, leaving 12 bases between the germline ends. Germline V gene sequence: CDR1 MDHEN, CDR2 SYDVKM. As DNA, the CDR3 is TGTGCCAGCAGTCCCAATGACAGGTACAATGAGCAGTTCTTC. It codes for CASSPNDRYNEQFF.

The chain uses TRBV5-4 and TRBJ1-1, with a possible D match to TRBD1 (5 bases). V was pared by 4 bases and J by 1 base, with 11 bases between. Germline CDR1 is SGHNT and CDR2 is YYREEE (reference sequence). The CDR3 totals 14 residues. The CDR3 DNA reads TGTGCCAGCAGCCTAAGACAGTCGAACACTGAAGCTTTCTTT. Translation: CASSLRQSNTEAFF.

The table lists this clone with many counts. The chain is built from TRBV7-9 and TRBJ1-5; no reliable D call. V was trimmed by 4 bases and J by 9 bases, leaving 10 bases between them. The CDR3 contains 12 residues. CDR1 is SEHNR and CDR2 is FQNEAQ in the germline V gene (reference sequence). CDR3 protein: CASSSQAGPQHF. CDR3 in DNA: TGTGCCAGCAGCTCGCAAGCGGGGCCCCAGCATTTT.

This rearrangement joins TRBV13 to TRBJ2-7, with 11 bases that match TRBD2. Trimming took 5 bases from V and 2 from J; bases not matched to a gene: 8. This CDR3 is built from 16 residues. Germline V CDR1 and CDR2: PRHDT, FYEKMQ (reference sequence). CDR3 in amino acids: CASSATSGASPYEQYF. As DNA, the CDR3 is TGTGCCAGCAGCGCGACTAGCGGGGCGTCCCCCTACGAGCAGTACTTC.

This chain connects TRBV18 to TRBJ1-2; 11 positions match TRBD1. V lost 3 bases, J lost 8 bases, and 8 bases stayed unmatched. CDR3 size: 15 residues. Germline V gene lookup returns CDR1 KGHSH and CDR2 LQKENI. The DNA of the CDR3 is TGTGCCAGCTCACCTCCGGACAGGGGGCGCCTAGGCTACACCTTC. It encodes CASSPPDRGRLGYTF.

The V call is TRBV19, the J call TRBJ1-5; TRBD1 is a possible D gene (6 bases). Trimming removed 7 bases at V and 0 bases at J, with 16 bases between. Germline CDR1 is LNHDA and CDR2 is SQIVND (reference sequence). The CDR3 spans 16 residues. The CDR3 DNA follows: TGTGCCAGTACCCCTTGGGGGCTTAATAGCAATCAGCCCCAGCATTTT. As protein: CASTPWGLNSNQPQHF.